A selection of T cell receptor beta chains follows, all from one sample in a study of cytomegalovirus exposure and HLA in healthy donors. Repertoires were generated with immunoSEQ multiplex PCR, while TCRdb's copy carries only in-frame clones and drops some. The sample lists about 110,000 clones, around 80% seen once, with about 6.8% in the top ten. Sequenced: PBMCs. The origin of the receptors is a man aged 25-40 years in good health and CMV-seropositive. CDR3s include the opening cysteine and the closing phenylalanine or tryptophan. The D gene is left open where the match is weak. Clone size is given for some rows only: seen once, a few or many times, or a class if the clone is expanded.

>TRBJ2-7|TRBV7-9|NA|TRBD1
TGTGCCAGCAGCCTAGGACAGGGGGCTTACGAGCAGTACTTC
CASSLGQGAYEQYF
>TRBJ2-3|TRBV2|NA|NA
TGTGCCAGCAGGCTAGGACAGATTACAGATACGCAGTATTTT
CASRLGQITDTQYF
>TRBJ1-1|TRBV18|NA|NA
TGTGCCAGCTCCCTAACAGGGTCGGGGAACACTGAAGCTTTCTTT
CASSLTGSGNTEAFF
>TRBJ2-3|TRBV9|NA|NA
TGTGCCAGCAGCGGCGGCGCCTCTTACACAGATACGCAGTATTTT
CASSGGASYTDTQYF
>TRBJ2-5|TRBV19|NA|TRBD2
TGTGCCAGTAGCCCCGGGACTAGCGGAGGGGAGACCCAGTACTTC
CASSPGTSGGETQYF
>TRBJ1-5|TRBV18|NA|TRBD1
TGTGCCAGCTCACCCACAGGGGTTAGCAATCAGCCCCAGCATTTT
CASSPTGVSNQPQHF
>TRBJ1-6|TRBV4-3|NA|TRBD1
TGCGCCAGCAGCGAACTCAGGGGGAAAGAGAGCTCCTATAATTCACCCCTCCACTTT
CASSELRGKESSYNSPLHF
>TRBJ2-3|TRBV6-5|NA|NA
TGTGCCAGCAGTCGAGGGAATCGGATCACAGATACGCAGTATTTT
CASSRGNRITDTQYF
>TRBJ1-6|TRBV28|NA|NA
TGTGCCAGCAGTCAAACAGGGATCGCGGATTCACCCCTCCACTTT
CASSQTGIADSPLHF
>TRBJ2-7|TRBV19|NA|NA
TGTGCCAGTAGTCCCAGAGGCAGCTCCTACGAGCAGTACTTC
CASSPRGSSYEQYF
>TRBJ2-7|TRBV10-3|once|NA
TGTGCTACGGGAGAGGCTCCCACCCAGCAGTACTTC
CATGEAPTQQYF
>TRBJ2-7|TRBV12-5|NA|TRBD2
TGTGCTAGTGGCCAATCGGGACTAGCGGGGGGAACGTACGAGCAGTACTTC
CASGQSGLAGGTYEQYF
>TRBJ2-2|TRBV4-2|NA|TRBD2
TGTGCCAGCAGCCTAACGGGTGAGCTAGCGGGGAACACCGGGGAGCTGTTTTTT
CASSLTGELAGNTGELFF
>TRBJ2-7|TRBV30|NA|NA
TGTGCCTGGGGGGACTCCGACATTTGGGGATACGAGCAGTACTTC
CAWGDSDIWGYEQYF
>TRBJ1-2|TRBV6-1|NA|TRBD1
TGTGCCAGCATGAAGACAGGGGATACTGTTGGCTACACCTTC
CASMKTGDTVGYTF
>TRBJ2-3|TRBV7-9|NA|TRBD2
TGTGCCAGCAGCACGAGCGGGGGGTACACAGATACGCAGTATTTT
CASSTSGGYTDTQYF
>TRBJ1-1|TRBV5-5|NA|TRBD1
TGTGCCAGCACCATACAGGGGATGGGCACTGAAGCTTTCTTT
CASTIQGMGTEAFF
>TRBJ2-5|TRBV13|NA|NA
TGTGCCAGCAGCGAGGGACATGGCCAAGAGACCCAGTACTTC
CASSEGHGQETQYF
>TRBJ2-7|TRBV6-5|NA|NA
TGTGCCAGCAGTTACACCTCCCGGGTTTCGGGAGACGAGCAGTACTTC
CASSYTSRVSGDEQYF
>TRBJ2-1|TRBV21-1|NA|NA
TGTGCCAGCAGCAGGACAGGGGGATGCTACAATGAGCAGTTCTTC
CASSRTGGCYNEQFF
>TRBJ1-3|TRBV6-5|NA|NA
TGTGCCAGCAGCTTACAGGTCTCTGGAAACACCATATATTTT
CASSLQVSGNTIYF
>TRBJ1-2|TRBV29-1|NA|TRBD1
TGCAGCGTCGACGAGGGACAGGGATATGGCTACACCTTC
CSVDEGQGYGYTF
>TRBJ2-7|TRBV9|NA|TRBD1
TGTGCCAGCAGCGCCTCCGGGACAGACTACGAGCAGTACTTC
CASSASGTDYEQYF
>TRBJ2-7|TRBV10-3|NA|NA
TGTGCCACCAAGGAGTCCTACGAGCAGTACTTC
CATKESYEQYF
>TRBJ2-2|TRBV11-3|NA|TRBD2
TGTGCCAGCAGCCCATGGGAGGGACCGAACACCGGGGAGCTGTTTTTT
CASSPWEGPNTGELFF
>TRBJ1-4|TRBV5-5|NA|NA
TGTGCCAGCAGCGGAAACGGGGATGAAAAACTGTTTTTT
CASSGNGDEKLFF